These 23 T cell receptor beta chains came from one sample sequenced in a study of OX40 agonist ivuxolimab in advanced cancers. Profiling relied on immunoSEQ multiplex PCR, and the TCRdb table lists in-frame clones only, not all of them. The sample lists about 73,000 clones; more than 85% were seen once. Sequences were derived from CD4+ or CD8+ T cells sorted from blood, sampled in a trial of the OX40 agonist ivuxolimab. These receptors came from an adult with an advanced solid tumor such as melanoma, head and neck, liver or kidney cancer.

In its sample, this clone was seen a few times. The chain has TRBV7-9 and TRBJ1-2; 8 nucleotides align to TRBD1. V dropped 7 bases and J dropped 3; count of bases not matched to a gene: 13. Germline V gene lookup returns CDR1 SEHNR and CDR2 FQNEAQ (reference sequence). The CDR3 extends over 16 amino acids. This CDR3 is CASTIQTTGVDYGYTF. The CDR3, as DNA: TGTGCCAGCACCATTCAAACGACAGGGGTCGACTATGGCTACACCTTC.

This clone was detected only a few times. The chain is built from TRBV7-9 and TRBJ1-1; D is unresolved. The CDR3 extends over 11 amino acids. Germline loops: CDR1 SEHNR, CDR2 FQNEAQ (reference sequence). Trimming shortened V by 3 bases and J by 1 base, and 0 bases separated the two germline ends. For the CDR3, the DNA is TGTGCCAGCAGCTTGAACACTGAAGCTTTCTTT. Its translation is CASSLNTEAFF.

This chain connects TRBV7-9 to TRBJ2-4; maybe TRBD2 (7 bases). The CDR3 runs 17 residues. Trimming stripped 4 bases from V and 2 bases from J, with 18 bases between. CDR1 SEHNR and CDR2 FQNEAQ come from the germline V gene (reference sequence). CDR3 amino acids: CASSSIPGGAPKNIQYF. CDR3 bases: TGTGCCAGCAGCTCCATCCCGGGGGGCGCCCCCAAAAACATTCAGTACTTC.

Comments on this clone: Distinct nucleotide sequences in the sample also encode this CDR3. V is TRBV29-1 and J is TRBJ2-2; unclear D gene. The CDR3 spans 12 residues. Germline CDR1 and CDR2: SQVTM and ANQGSEA. V dropped 4 bases and J dropped 3 bases, with 6 bases sitting between them. The CDR3 here is CSVVPDTGELFF. The CDR3 coding sequence is TGCAGCGTTGTCCCAGACACCGGGGAGCTGTTTTTT.

The chain is built from TRBV11-2 and TRBJ2-5; the D gene is possibly TRBD1 (5 bases). Between the trimmed V and J ends, which lost 0 bases and 4 bases, there was a span of 18 bases. Germline-derived CDR1 and CDR2 are SGHAT and FQNNGV. The CDR3 extends over 17 amino acids. Written as DNA, the CDR3 is TGTGCCAGCAGCTTAGATAGGCGACAGCAGTGGGGAGAGACCCAGTACTTC. It is translated as CASSLDRRQQWGETQYF.

This rearrangement joins TRBV6-5 to TRBJ2-7; weak D call: TRBD2 (6 bases). V was shortened by 1 base and J by 6 bases, with 19 bases between the two germline ends. CDR1 is MNHEY and CDR2 is SVGAGI in the germline V gene. The CDR3 loop spans 16 amino acids. DNA of the CDR3: TGTGCCAGCAGTTACTATAGCGGCCCCCCGGTGAGCGAGCAGTACTTC. Translated: CASSYYSGPPVSEQYF.

This clone showed up just once. This sequence joins TRBV6-1 and TRBJ1-2, with D uncertain. The CDR3 loop spans 11 amino acids. Looked up from germline, CDR1 is MNHNS and CDR2 is SASEGT. Trimming cost V 5 bases and J 8 bases, with 9 bases left between them. As DNA, the CDR3 is TGTGCCAGCAGTTATGAACGAGGCTACACCTTC. Protein: CASSYERGYTF.

Regarding this clone: Other nucleotide sequences in the sample specify the same CDR3. The chain has TRBV6-5 and TRBJ1-6; D gene ambiguous. CDR3 length equals 15 residues. Trimming cost V 0 bases and J 4 bases, with 7 bases left between them. Germline values: CDR1 MNHEY, CDR2 SVGAGI. Here the CDR3 reads CASSYSAGYNSPLHF. CDR3 DNA: TGTGCCAGCAGTTACTCCGCAGGATATAATTCACCCCTCCACTTT.

The J gene is TRBJ1-1, the V gene TRBV5-1; 7 nucleotides match TRBD1. There are 13 residues in the CDR3. The germline V gene encodes CDR1 SGHRS and CDR2 YFSETQ. V lost 5 bases to trimming and J lost 4 bases; unmatched junction nucleotides: 5. CDR3 region: CASSLTGTTEAFF. CDR3 sequence (DNA): TGCGCCAGCAGTCTGACAGGGACCACTGAAGCTTTCTTT.

The J gene is TRBJ1-1, the V gene TRBV7-9; D gene ambiguous. From germline, CDR1 is SEHNR and CDR2 FQNEAQ (reference sequence). The CDR3 consists of 13 residues. V shed 6 bases and J shed 0 bases, with 8 bases lying between them. The CDR3, as DNA: TGTGCCAGCAGAGAGCAGCTGAACACTGAAGCTTTCTTT. Its translation: CASREQLNTEAFF.

V gene TRBV2 combines with J gene TRBJ1-2; TRBD1 might be the D (5 bases). The V end lost 6 bases, the J end lost 4 bases, and 15 bases lay between the germline ends. The CDR3 runs to 14 residues. The germline V gene has CDR1 SNHLY and CDR2 FYNNEI. The CDR3 spells CASSHGEGAYGYTF. The CDR3, as DNA: TGTGCCAGCAGCCATGGAGAAGGGGCCTATGGCTACACCTTC.

The CDR3 loop is CASSHLDWELGEQFF. As DNA, the CDR3 is TGCGCCAGCAGCCATCTGGACTGGGAGCTCGGTGAGCAGTTCTTC. The chain employs TRBV4-1 and TRBJ2-1, with D perhaps matching TRBD2 (5 bases). CDR3 length: 15 amino acids. Per the germline V gene, CDR1 is MGHRA and CDR2 is YSYEKL. V dropped 3 bases and J dropped 9 bases, with 18 bases sitting between them.

The rearrangement links TRBV9 to TRBJ2-3; 14 bases line up with TRBD2. J lost 8 bases, V lost 3 bases, and 11 bases had no gene match. The CDR3 contains 17 residues. Germline loops: CDR1 SGDLS, CDR2 YYNGEE. The DNA of the CDR3 is TGTGCCAGCAGCGACTTGGGACTAGCGGGGGCACGGGCTACGCAGTATTTT. Amino acid sequence: CASSDLGLAGARATQYF.

The chain links TRBV29-1 to TRBJ2-2, with 12 positions matching TRBD2. The CDR3 is 16 amino acids. Germline V lookup: CDR1 SQVTM, CDR2 ANQGSEA. With 4 bases clipped from V and 6 bases from J, the junction kept 9 bases outside the gene matches. CDR3 amino acids: CSVGLGTSGFAGELFF. The CDR3 DNA is TGCAGCGTTGGCCTCGGGACTAGCGGGTTCGCCGGGGAGCTGTTTTTT.

CDR3 sequence (DNA): TGTGCCAGCAGTTACGGAATGGGCGAGCAGTACTTC. This encodes CASSYGMGEQYF. The rearrangement joins TRBV6-5 to TRBJ2-7; D call uncertain. Trimming cost V 2 bases and J 6 bases, with 8 bases left between them. The germline gives CDR1 MNHEY, CDR2 SVGAGI. CDR3 length: 12 amino acids.

The CDR3 coding sequence is TGTGCCAGCAAACTACAGGGTTCCTACGAGCAGTACTTC. As protein: CASKLQGSYEQYF. This rearrangement joins TRBV27 to TRBJ2-5, with a weak D call TRBD1 (6 bases). The end of the DNA aligns better with TRBJ2-7, so the J call may be wrong. The CDR3 is 13 amino acids. Looked up from germline, CDR1 is MNHEY and CDR2 is SMNVEV (reference sequence).

The chain carries TRBV9 and TRBJ2-7; 8 bases agree with TRBD2. The trim removed 3 bases at V and 4 bases at J, leaving 9 bases unmatched. This CDR3 comprises 15 residues. The germline CDR1 and CDR2 sequences are SGDLS and YYNGEE. The CDR3 loop reads CASSEPGTSVYEQYF. The CDR3 DNA follows: TGTGCCAGCAGCGAGCCCGGGACTAGTGTGTACGAGCAGTACTTC.

The genes are TRBV5-1 and TRBJ2-7; 8 bases agree with TRBD2. Trimming cost V 6 bases and J 3 bases; bases outside gene matches: 11. The germline V gene has CDR1 SGHRS and CDR2 YFSETQ. The CDR3 sequence is 15 residues long. CDR3 loop: CASTGGELPIYEQYF. CDR3 bases: TGCGCCAGCACCGGGGGGGAGTTACCAATCTACGAGCAGTACTTC.

This clone was observed a single time. This chain connects TRBV15 to TRBJ1-1; D is ambiguous. Trimming pared 5 bases from V and 3 bases from J, leaving 10 bases between. Germline lookup yields CDR1 LNHNV and CDR2 YYDKDF (reference sequence). There are 13 residues in the CDR3. The CDR3 DNA is TGTGCCACCAGCGCAGGACCTTACACTGAAGCTTTCTTT. Encoded protein: CATSAGPYTEAFF.

The V call is TRBV9, the J call TRBJ1-2; D unresolved. Germline V gene lookup returns CDR1 SGDLS and CDR2 YYNGEE. There are 15 residues in the CDR3. V was trimmed by 5 bases and J by 2 bases, leaving 16 bases between them. In DNA form, the CDR3 reads TGTGCCAGCAGTGGGCCCCTCGGCGGCAACTATGGCTACACCTTC. This encodes CASSGPLGGNYGYTF. Complete variable domain (other parts from reference TRBV9 and TRBJ1-2): DSGVTQTPKHLITATGQRVTLRCSPRSGDLSVYWYQQSLDQGLQFLIQYYNGEERAKGNILERFSAQQFPDLHSELNLSSLELGDSALYFCASSGPLGGNYGYTFGSGTRLTVV.

This rearrangement joins TRBV7-9 to TRBJ2-7; 8 bases are shared with TRBD2. The CDR3 is 15 amino acids. Germline loops: CDR1 SEHNR, CDR2 FQNEAQ (reference sequence). After removal of 4 bases from V and 2 bases from J, the junction contained 7 bases not matched to a gene. CDR3: CASSSGDSGAYEQYF. Written as DNA, the CDR3 is TGTGCCAGCAGCTCCGGTGATAGCGGGGCCTACGAGCAGTACTTC.

The rearrangement uses TRBV5-4 and TRBJ1-3; 8 bases map to TRBD1. The germline gives CDR1 SGHNT, CDR2 YYREEE (reference sequence). The CDR3 covers 17 residues. The junction had 6 bases not matched to a gene; V was cut back by 1 base and J by 0 bases. CDR3 nucleotides: TGTGCCAGCAGCTTGTCCCCGGACAGGGACTCTGGAAACACCATATATTTT. Encoded protein: CASSLSPDRDSGNTIYF.

V gene TRBV7-6 combines with J gene TRBJ2-2, with TRBD2 matching over 8 bases. The V and J ends lost 2 bases and 0 bases, in that order; junction bases with no gene match: 8. Germline V CDR1 and CDR2: SGHVS, FNYEAQ. The CDR3 is 18 amino acids. The CDR3, as DNA: TGTGCCAGCAGCTTAACAATTAGCGGGGCGCCGAACACCGGGGAGCTGTTTTTT. Its protein product is CASSLTISGAPNTGELFF. The whole variable domain, filled in from reference TRBV7-6 and TRBJ2-2, reads GAGVSQSPRYKVTKRGQDVALRCDPISGHVSLYWYRQALGQGPEFLTYFNYEAQQDKSGLPNDRFSAERPEGSISTLTIQRTEQRDSAMYRCASSLTISGAPNTGELFFGEGSRLTVL.